This T cell receptor beta chain came from a study of graft-versus-host responses after intestinal transplantation. Study in general: Following induction with anti-thymocyte globulin, all recipients were given tacrolimus and steroids for roughly three years. Study results and limitations: Some GvH clones were seen earlier in gut or blood, suggesting intestinal origin. Some patients had graft-donor T cell macrochimerism. In their allografts, the ratios of graft-versus-host to host-versus-graft T cell clones were high.

V was shortened by 6 bases and J by 6 bases, with 18 bases between the two germline ends. This CDR3 spans 14 amino acids. Germline CDR1 is SGHTA and CDR2 is FQGNSA. On this clone: Antigen specificity is unknown.

Libraries were prepared by immunoSEQ multiplex PCR; TCRdb keeps only in-frame clonotypes and omits some of them. The sample holds more than 40,000 clones, roughly 95% seen once. Specimen: unstimulated CD8+ T cells sorted from spleen or lymph node cells, collected before transplant. The TCR sequence derives from a human donor who was the organ donor for an intestinal transplant. This sequence joins TRBV7-2 and TRBJ2-7; D not resolved. The CDR3 sequence: CASSSANDAGEQYF. The CDR3 DNA reads TGTGCCAGCAGTTCGGCTAACGACGCAGGCGAGCAGTACTTC.